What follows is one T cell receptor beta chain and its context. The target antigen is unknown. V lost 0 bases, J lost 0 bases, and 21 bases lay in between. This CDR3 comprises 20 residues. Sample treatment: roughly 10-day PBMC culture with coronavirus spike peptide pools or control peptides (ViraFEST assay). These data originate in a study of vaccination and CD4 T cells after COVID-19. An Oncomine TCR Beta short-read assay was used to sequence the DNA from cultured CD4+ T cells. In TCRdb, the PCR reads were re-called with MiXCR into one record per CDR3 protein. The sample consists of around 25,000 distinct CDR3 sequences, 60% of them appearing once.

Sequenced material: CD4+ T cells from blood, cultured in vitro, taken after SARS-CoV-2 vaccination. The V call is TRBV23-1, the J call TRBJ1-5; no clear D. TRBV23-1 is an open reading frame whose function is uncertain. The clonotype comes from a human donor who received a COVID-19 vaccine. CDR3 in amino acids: CASSQSRQELVFLSNQPQHF. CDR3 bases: TGCGCCAGCAGTCAATCGCGTCAGGAGCTCGTCTTCCTTAGCAATCAGCCCCAGCATTTT.